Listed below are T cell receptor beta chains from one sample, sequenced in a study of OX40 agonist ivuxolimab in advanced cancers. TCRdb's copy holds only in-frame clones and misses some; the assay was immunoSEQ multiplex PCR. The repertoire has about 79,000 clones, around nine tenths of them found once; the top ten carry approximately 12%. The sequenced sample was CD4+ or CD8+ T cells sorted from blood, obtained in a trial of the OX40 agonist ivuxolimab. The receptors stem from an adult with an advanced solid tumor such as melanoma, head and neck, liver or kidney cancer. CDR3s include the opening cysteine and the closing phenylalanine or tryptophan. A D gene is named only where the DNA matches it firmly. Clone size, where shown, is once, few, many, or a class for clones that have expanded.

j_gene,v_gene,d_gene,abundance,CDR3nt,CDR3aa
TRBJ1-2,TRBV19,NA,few,TGTGCCAGTAGTATGTTGGACAGCACTAACTATGGCTACACCTTC,CASSMLDSTNYGYTF
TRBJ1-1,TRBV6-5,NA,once,TGTGCCAGCAGTTACCGACGAGTCGGGGAGACTGAAGCTTTCTTT,CASSYRRVGETEAFF
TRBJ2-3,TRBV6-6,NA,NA,TGTGCCAGCAGTTACTTATCCCCTCGCGAAGATACGCAGTATTTT,CASSYLSPREDTQYF
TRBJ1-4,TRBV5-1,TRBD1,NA,TGCGCCAGCAGTCGGGACAGCCAAAAACTGTTTTTT,CASSRDSQKLFF
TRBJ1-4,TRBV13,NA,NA,TGTGCCAGCAGCTTAGGGGGACCGTTAAATGAAAAACTGTTTTTT,CASSLGGPLNEKLFF
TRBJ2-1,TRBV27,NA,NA,TGTGCCAGCAGGTCAATGACAGCCCCTGACAATGAGCAGTTCTTC,CASRSMTAPDNEQFF
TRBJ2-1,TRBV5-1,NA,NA,TGCGCCAGCAGCTTGGTCTTCGGATCGGCCTACAATGAGCAGTTCTTC,CASSLVFGSAYNEQFF
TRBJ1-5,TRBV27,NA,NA,TGTGCCAGCAGTGACAACTCAGGGGTTTATAGCAATCAGCCCCAGCATTTT,CASSDNSGVYSNQPQHF
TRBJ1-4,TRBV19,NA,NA,TGTGCCAGTAGCCTACATAACCGGAGTGAAAAACTGTTTTTT,CASSLHNRSEKLFF
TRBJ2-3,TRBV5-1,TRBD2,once,TGCGCCAGCACCGGACTAGTATTCACAGATACGCAGTATTTT,CASTGLVFTDTQYF
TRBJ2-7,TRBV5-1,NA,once,TGCGCCAGCGCGGGATCCGAGCAGTACTTC,CASAGSEQYF
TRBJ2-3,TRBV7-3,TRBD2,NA,TGTGCCAGCAGCATCGGACTAGCGGGAACAGATACGCAGTATTTT,CASSIGLAGTDTQYF
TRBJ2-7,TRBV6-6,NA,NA,TGTGCCAGCAGTTATGCCCAGGCTTACTACGAGCAGTACTTC,CASSYAQAYYEQYF
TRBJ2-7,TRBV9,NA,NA,TGTGCCAGCAGCGCGGTGGGGGAAGCCTACGAGCAGTACTTC,CASSAVGEAYEQYF
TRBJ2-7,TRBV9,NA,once,TGTGCCAGCAGCGCCACAGGCTACGAGCAGTACTTC,CASSATGYEQYF
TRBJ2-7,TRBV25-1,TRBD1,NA,TGTGCCAGCAGCGGGCTAGGGACAGGGGCTTCCTACGAGCAGTACTTC,CASSGLGTGASYEQYF
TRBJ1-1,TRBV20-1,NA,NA,TGCAGTGCCAACGACGGCACTGAAGCTTTCTTT,CSANDGTEAFF
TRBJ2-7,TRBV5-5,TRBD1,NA,TGTGCCAGCAGCTTATCGGCAGGGGGTTTGAACGAGCAGTACTTC,CASSLSAGGLNEQYF
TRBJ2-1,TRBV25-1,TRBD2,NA,TGTGCCAGCAGAGCGGGAGGCCCCAATGAGCAGTTCTTC,CASRAGGPNEQFF
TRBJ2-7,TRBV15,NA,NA,TGTGCCACCAGCCCAGACAGGCGAACCTACGAGCAGTACTTC,CATSPDRRTYEQYF
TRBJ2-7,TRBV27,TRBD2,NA,TGTGCCAGCAGTTTATCTAGCGGGAGCTCCTACGAGCAGTACTTC,CASSLSSGSSYEQYF